This T cell receptor beta chain was found in a study of spatial heterogeneity in lung cancer. About the study: Alpha-chain sequences were consistently detected less often than beta-chain sequences.

Individual TCR cDNA molecules each bore their own unique molecular identifier. In TCRdb, the 5' RACE reads were re-called with MiXCR into one record per CDR3 protein. The top ten hold 6.9% of the sample, which has over 90,000 distinct CDR3 sequences, around 9% seen once. About this clonotype: The antigen remains undetermined.

Study findings and constraints: At resection, ubiquitous expanded tumor TCRs appeared in blood more than at follow-up.

Time point of the sample: sample taken at primary tumor resection. Whole RNA came from tumor, nontumor lung or frozen PBMC and was sequenced without being sorted. Samples came from roughly 72 TRACERx patients with untreated early-stage lung cancer. Unmatched junction bases numbered 12, after V lost 6 bases and J lost 8 bases. The length of the CDR3 is 15 residues. The V gene's germline CDR1 is LGHDT and CDR2 YNNKEL (reference sequence). The input for sequencing was PBMCs, taken at surgery. The rearrangement joins TRBV3-1 to TRBJ2-1, with 8 bases matching TRBD1. This TCR was recovered from a male donor with early-stage non-small cell lung cancer. CDR3 nucleotides: TGTGCCAGCAGTCCCTTCGCAGGGGGCGGCTATGAGCAGTTCTTC. As protein: CASSPFAGGGYEQFF.